This T cell receptor (beta chain) is from a study of cytomegalovirus exposure and HLA in healthy donors. In regard to this clone: Its antigen is not identified.

This PCR relied on a set of 60 Vbeta primers and 13 Jbeta primers. Only in-frame clones appear in the TCRdb table, and some are missing; sequencing was by immunoSEQ multiplex PCR. Here the sample spans 110,000 to 150,000 clones, around 82% being singletons. General study results and limits: Some segments of the V type, notably TRBV6-2 and TRBV6-3, were excluded as indistinguishable. An ancestry cluster, one associated with Asian ancestry, reportedly showed fewer N-insertions than the roughly 700-donor mean in a later analysis. Researchers counted 180 or so TCR beta chains as cytomegalovirus-associated.

Looked up from germline, CDR1 is SGDLS and CDR2 is YYNGEE. The V gene lost 5 bases and the J gene lost 5 bases, with 10 bases spanning the gap. CDR3 length equals 13 residues. The rearrangement links TRBV9 to TRBJ2-2; D perhaps matches TRBD2 (5 bases). The specimen was PBMCs. This sequence originates from a female donor in good health and CMV-seronegative. The chain's CDR3 is CASRSGGTGELFF. DNA for the CDR3: TGTGCCAGCAGGAGTGGCGGGACCGGGGAGCTGTTTTTT.